This T cell receptor beta chain was sequenced during a study of blood T cell repertoires in COVID-19. Study-level background: Acute and convalescent COVID-19 samples came from the United States, Italy and Spain.

Original methodology: Estimation of nucleated cell counts was performed using reference gene primer amplification. This table comes from immunoSEQ multiplex PCR, and its TCRdb copy is limited to in-frame clones, with some not included. Clonal size and the V and J genes are those of that table, whereas D and trimming came from the DNA. The profile covers 250,000 to 300,000 clones, with 90% to 95% appearing a single time and 1% to 1.5% taken by the ten largest. The cohort comprised adults aged roughly 18 to 100 years residing in approximately 25 US areas. Participants' own reports of clinical history determined their cohort assignment. The CDR3 is 13 amino acids. Trimming removed 0 bases from V and 6 bases from J, with 9 bases in between. Per germline, CDR1 SGHNT and CDR2 YYREEE (reference sequence).

The sample taken for sequencing was PBMCs or T cells enriched from blood (not recorded which). The TCR comes from a human donor in a cohort exposed to, infected with or recovered from COVID-19 (not recorded which). The donor label of this sample is uncertain. The chain links TRBV5-4 to TRBJ1-1; the D is unclear. The CDR3 DNA follows: TGTGCCAGCAGCTTGGCCGGGAGGGCTGAAGCTTTCTTT. Residues: CASSLAGRAEAFF.